The 22 T cell receptor beta chains below come from one sample, sequenced in a study of blood T cell repertoires in COVID-19. The table came from immunoSEQ multiplex PCR; TCRdb's copy has only in-frame clones and leaves some out. Of under 150,000 clones in the sample, 75% to 90% were seen once. Sequenced: peripheral blood. The receptors come from a man aged 30-40 years with acute or convalescent COVID-19.

There are a few counts of this clone. V gene TRBV9 combines with J gene TRBJ2-2; 9 bases align to TRBD1. Germline CDR1 reads SGDLS; CDR2 reads YYNGEE. This CDR3 has 17 amino acids. The V segment lost 3 bases and the J segment 5 bases; nucleotides outside the gene matches: 11. CDR3 loop: CASSEIRRTGETGELFF. In DNA, the CDR3 is TGTGCCAGCAGCGAGATCAGAAGGACAGGGGAAACCGGGGAGCTGTTTTTT.

This sequence joins TRBV9 and TRBJ2-5, with 12 bases that match TRBD2. Germline assignment: CDR1 SGDLS and CDR2 YYNGEE. V shed 8 bases and J 1 base; nucleotides not matched to a gene: 6. The CDR3 loop spans 15 amino acids. The CDR3 sequence: CASTLAGGPQETQYF. The CDR3 coding sequence is TGTGCCAGTACGCTAGCGGGGGGGCCCCAAGAGACCCAGTACTTC. Full variable domain (outside the CDR3, taken from reference TRBV9 and TRBJ2-5): DSGVTQTPKHLITATGQRVTLRCSPRSGDLSVYWYQQSLDQGLQFLIQYYNGEERAKGNILERFSAQQFPDLHSELNLSSLELGDSALYFCASTLAGGPQETQYFGPGTRLLVL.

This clone was recorded only once. The J gene is TRBJ1-1, the V gene TRBV25-1, with D hard to call. This CDR3 comprises 13 residues. Germline CDR1 and CDR2: MGHDK and SYGVNS. V shed 6 bases and J shed 3 bases, with 11 bases lying between them. Written as DNA, the CDR3 is TGTGCCAGCAGATTCTCTGGAGACACTGAAGCTTTCTTT. Amino acids: CASRFSGDTEAFF.

The table lists this clone with a few counts. The V call is TRBV6-5, the J call TRBJ1-2; D is unclear. The germline CDR1 and CDR2 sequences are MNHEY and SVGAGI. The CDR3 runs 14 residues. V lost 0 bases, J lost 8 bases, and 13 bases lay in between. The DNA of the CDR3 is TGTGCCAGCAGTTACTCGGGAGGGTTCGACGGCTACACCTTC. This sequence encodes CASSYSGGFDGYTF.

V usage is TRBV9 and J usage is TRBJ1-3; D not resolved. In germline, CDR1 is SGDLS, CDR2 YYNGEE. V lost 2 bases and J 8 bases, leaving 17 bases between the germline ends. This CDR3 contains 15 residues. The CDR3 sequence: CASSVTWSGGDTIYF. CDR3 in DNA: TGTGCCAGCAGCGTTACATGGTCGGGTGGCGACACCATATATTTT.

In this sample, this clone turned up a few times. The chain uses TRBV27 and TRBJ1-5; D call uncertain. Germline V lookup: CDR1 MNHEY, CDR2 SMNVEV (reference sequence). V was cut by 3 bases and J by 2 bases, with 11 bases left in between. The CDR3 extends over 15 amino acids. The CDR3 region is CASSLAGIGNQPQHF. The CDR3 DNA is TGTGCCAGCAGTTTGGCGGGGATCGGCAATCAGCCCCAGCATTTT.

The gene calls are TRBV28 and TRBJ2-7, with 16 bases identical to TRBD2. The CDR3 is 16 residues long. The ends lost 6 bases at V and 2 bases at J; junction bases unmatched: 4. Germline CDR1 and CDR2: MDHEN and SYDVKM. The CDR3 spells CASSPGTSGRAYEQYV. CDR3 bases: TGTGCCAGCAGCCCCGGGACTAGCGGGAGGGCCTACGAGCAGTACGTC.

The chain employs TRBV5-6 and TRBJ1-2, with D possibly being TRBD1 (5 bases). V lost 2 bases and J lost 4, with 12 bases in between. The germline CDR1 and CDR2 sequences are SGHDT and YYEEEE. This CDR3 is 14 amino acids long. CDR3 sequence: CASSLEGAVYGYTF. For the CDR3, the DNA is TGTGCCAGCAGCTTAGAAGGGGCGGTCTATGGCTACACCTTC.

The V call is TRBV9, the J call TRBJ2-7, with TRBD1 matching 9 bases. CDR3 length: 15 amino acids. The junction had 9 bases not matched to a gene; V was cut back by 3 bases and J by 5 bases. Germline CDR1 reads SGDLS; CDR2 reads YYNGEE. This chain's CDR3 is CASSGRTGDIDEQYF. CDR3 DNA sequence: TGTGCCAGCAGCGGGCGGACAGGGGACATCGACGAGCAGTACTTC.

The chain joins TRBV19 to TRBJ1-5; D is unresolved. This CDR3 contains 16 residues. Trimming stripped 4 bases from V and 11 bases from J, with 24 bases between. Per germline, CDR1 LNHDA and CDR2 SQIVND (reference sequence). For the CDR3, the DNA is TGTGCCAGTAGTACCCGACCTAATGGCAGGACTGTCTCCCAGCATTTT. This gives the protein CASSTRPNGRTVSQHF. Filled out from reference TRBV19 and TRBJ1-5, the complete variable domain reads DGGITQSPKYLFRKEGQNVTLSCEQNLNHDAMYWYRQDPGQGLRLIYYSQIVNDFQKGDIAEGYSVSREKKESFPLTVTSAQKNPTAFYLCASSTRPNGRTVSQHFGDGTRLSIL.

The chain carries TRBV9 and TRBJ1-4; TRBD1 matches at 9 bases. The CDR3 covers 13 residues. Germline V gene data show CDR1 as SGDLS and CDR2 as YYNGEE. After removal of 8 bases from V and 5 bases from J, the junction contained 4 bases not matched to a gene. CDR3 region: CARMGQGNEKLFF. CDR3 nucleotide sequence: TGTGCCAGAATGGGACAGGGAAATGAAAAACTGTTTTTT. Full variable domain (rest looked up from reference TRBV9 and TRBJ1-4): DSGVTQTPKHLITATGQRVTLRCSPRSGDLSVYWYQQSLDQGLQFLIQYYNGEERAKGNILERFSAQQFPDLHSELNLSSLELGDSALYFCARMGQGNEKLFFGSGTQLSVL.

The V call is TRBV11-3, the J call TRBJ2-7; D perhaps matches TRBD1 (6 bases). The CDR3 is made up of 14 amino acids. In germline, CDR1 is SGHNT, CDR2 YENEEA. Trimming removed 4 bases at V and 2 bases at J, with 12 bases between. The CDR3 nucleotides are TGTGCCAGCAGCTCTTACAGGGACGCCTACGAGCAGTACTTC. Translated: CASSSYRDAYEQYF.

The chain has TRBV5-1 and TRBJ2-2; 12 nucleotides align to TRBD2. Germline V gives CDR1 SGHRS, CDR2 YFSETQ. The CDR3 sequence is 17 residues long. The V gene end was trimmed by 0 bases and the J gene end by 3 bases; junction bases not matched to a gene: 3. DNA for the CDR3: TGCGCCAGCAGCTTGGAGTCTAGCGGGAGGGACACCGGGGAGCTGTTTTTT. Amino acid sequence: CASSLESSGRDTGELFF.

The chain uses TRBV4-1 and TRBJ1-5; 9 bases agree with TRBD1. The CDR3 loop spans 14 amino acids. The trim removed 4 bases at V and 11 bases at J, leaving 9 bases unmatched. From germline, CDR1 is MGHRA and CDR2 YSYEKL. CDR3 protein: CASSPETGGWAQHF. In nucleotides, the CDR3 is TGCGCCAGCAGCCCGGAGACAGGGGGATGGGCCCAGCATTTT.

This clone turned up a few times. This sequence joins TRBV6-2 or TRBV6-3 and TRBJ2-1, with TRBD2 identical over 7 bases. Trimming took 5 bases from V and 7 from J; bases not matched to a gene: 11. Germline V gene lookup returns CDR1 MNHEY and CDR2 SVGEGT. The CDR3 runs 15 residues. CDR3 protein: CASSPGELGGNEQFF. CDR3 sequence (DNA): TGTGCCAGCAGTCCCGGGGAGCTGGGAGGGAATGAGCAGTTCTTC.

J is TRBJ1-2 and V is TRBV5-6; TRBD1 matches at 8 bases. Germline CDR1 SGHDT, CDR2 YYEEEE. V shed 3 bases, J shed 10 bases, and the junction held 8 bases outside the gene matches. The CDR3 covers 13 residues. The CDR3 coding sequence is TGTGCCAGCAGCTCCGGGACAGGCGATGTCTACACCTTC. Translating gives CASSSGTGDVYTF.

This chain links TRBV18 with TRBJ2-1; TRBD1 matches at 7 bases. The CDR3 is 14 amino acids. Germline CDR1 and CDR2: KGHSH and LQKENI. V shed 4 bases, J shed 7 bases, and the junction held 7 bases outside the gene matches. The CDR3 loop is CASSLGQARNEQFF. CDR3 nucleotide sequence: TGTGCCAGCTCACTTGGACAGGCACGGAATGAGCAGTTCTTC.

J is TRBJ2-7 and V is TRBV11-2; weak D call: TRBD2 (6 bases). In germline, CDR1 is SGHAT, CDR2 FQNNGV. CDR3 length: 19 amino acids. The V gene lost 1 base and the J gene lost 3 bases, with 25 bases spanning the gap. This chain's CDR3 is CASSLAGGGTLEAYYEQYF. The CDR3 region has the DNA TGTGCCAGCAGCTTAGCGGGCGGCGGGACTCTTGAAGCCTACTACGAGCAGTACTTC.

The chain carries TRBV19 and TRBJ2-3, with a possible D match to TRBD2 (5 bases). CDR3 length equals 17 residues. Germline V CDR1 and CDR2: LNHDA, SQIVND (reference sequence). V was trimmed by 0 bases and J by 2 bases, leaving 15 bases between them. CDR3 amino acids: CASSIDRTRVNTDTQYF. CDR3 nucleotides: TGTGCCAGTAGTATAGATCGGACTCGTGTCAACACAGATACGCAGTATTTT.

V gene TRBV30 combines with J gene TRBJ1-1, with TRBD1 matching over 8 bases. The CDR3 runs to 20 residues. V shed 0 bases and J 4 bases; nucleotides not matched to a gene: 22. Germline assignment: CDR1 GTSNPN and CDR2 SVGIG (reference sequence). The CDR3 nucleotides read TGTGCCTGGAGTGTACTGGGTTATGTCCGGACAGGGACGGAAGGCACTGAAGCTTTCTTT. Translated: CAWSVLGYVRTGTEGTEAFF.

This chain joins TRBV10-1 and TRBJ2-5; tentatively, D is TRBD1 (6 bases). The CDR3 spans 15 residues. CDR1 and CDR2 from the germline V gene are WNHNN and SYGVQD (reference sequence). The germline V and J ends were trimmed by 3 bases and 1 base, with 12 bases remaining between them. In DNA form, the CDR3 reads TGCGCCAGCAGTGATGGGGGCGCGATCCAAGAGACCCAGTACTTC. Protein product: CASSDGGAIQETQYF.

The V and J genes are TRBV19 and TRBJ1-4; D is uncertain. Trimming removed 7 bases at V and 10 bases at J, with 19 bases between. This CDR3 has 14 amino acids. Germline lookup yields CDR1 LNHDA and CDR2 SQIVND (reference sequence). The CDR3 loop reads CASMTRNLGRKLFF. The CDR3 coding sequence is TGTGCCAGTATGACGCGGAATCTGGGGAGAAAACTGTTTTTT.